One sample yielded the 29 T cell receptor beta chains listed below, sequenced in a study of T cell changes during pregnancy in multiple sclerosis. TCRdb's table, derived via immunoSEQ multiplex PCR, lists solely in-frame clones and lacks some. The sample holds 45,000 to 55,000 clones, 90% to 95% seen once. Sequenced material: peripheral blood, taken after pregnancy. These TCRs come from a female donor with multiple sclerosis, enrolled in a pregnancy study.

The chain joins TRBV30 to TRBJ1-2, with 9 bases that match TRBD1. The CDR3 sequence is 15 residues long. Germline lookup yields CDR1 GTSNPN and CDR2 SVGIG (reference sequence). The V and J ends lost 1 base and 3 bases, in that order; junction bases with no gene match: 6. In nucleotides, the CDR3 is TGTGCCTGGAGTGCCCCGAGACAGGGGGACTATGGCTACACCTTC. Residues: CAWSAPRQGDYGYTF.

The CDR3 region is CASSLTGNEQFF. The CDR3 DNA sequence: TGCGCCAGCAGCCTCACAGGGAATGAGCAGTTCTTC. The chain is built from TRBV4-1 and TRBJ2-1, with D perhaps TRBD1 (6 bases). Germline lookup yields CDR1 MGHRA and CDR2 YSYEKL. V was cut by 4 bases and J by 7 bases, with 8 bases left in between. This CDR3 region has 12 residues.

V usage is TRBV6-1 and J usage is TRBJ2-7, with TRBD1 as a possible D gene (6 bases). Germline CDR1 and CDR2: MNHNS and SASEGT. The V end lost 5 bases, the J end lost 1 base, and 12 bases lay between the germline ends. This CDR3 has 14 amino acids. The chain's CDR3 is CASSTDRSSYEQYF. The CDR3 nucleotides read TGTGCCAGCAGTACGGACAGATCATCCTACGAGCAGTACTTC.

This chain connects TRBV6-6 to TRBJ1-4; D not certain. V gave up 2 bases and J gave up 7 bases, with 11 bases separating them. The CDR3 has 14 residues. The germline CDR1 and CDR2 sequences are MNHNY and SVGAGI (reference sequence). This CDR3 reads CASSYDFSSEKLFF. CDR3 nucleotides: TGTGCCAGCAGTTACGACTTTAGTAGTGAAAAACTGTTTTTT.

CDR3 loop: CASGALAGTAYEQYF. The DNA of the CDR3 is TGTGCTAGTGGGGCTTTAGCGGGGACAGCCTACGAGCAGTACTTC. This chain uses TRBV12-5 with TRBJ2-7; TRBD2 is a possible D gene (8 bases). The CDR3 spans 15 residues. Germline loops: CDR1 LGHNT, CDR2 FRNRAP. The V end was cut by 6 bases, the J end by 2 bases, with 17 bases between. Full variable domain (missing parts from reference TRBV12-5 and TRBJ2-7): DARVTQTPRHKVTEMGQEVTMRCQPILGHNTVFWYRQTMMQGLELLAYFRNRAPLDDSGMPKDRFSAEMPDATLATLKIQPSEPRDSAVYFCASGALAGTAYEQYFGPGTRLTVT.

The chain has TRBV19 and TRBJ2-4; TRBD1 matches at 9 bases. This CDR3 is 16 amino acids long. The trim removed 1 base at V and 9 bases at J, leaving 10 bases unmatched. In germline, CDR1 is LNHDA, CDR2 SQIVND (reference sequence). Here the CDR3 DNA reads TGTGCCAGTAGTATAGCCGCTCGGACAGGGGAGGGCATTCAGTACTTC. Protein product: CASSIAARTGEGIQYF.

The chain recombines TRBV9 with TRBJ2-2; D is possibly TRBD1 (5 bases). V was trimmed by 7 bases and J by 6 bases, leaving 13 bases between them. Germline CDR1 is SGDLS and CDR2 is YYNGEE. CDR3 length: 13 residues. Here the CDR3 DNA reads TGTGCCAGCCAGGAAGACAGTTCCGGGGAGCTGTTTTTT. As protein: CASQEDSSGELFF.

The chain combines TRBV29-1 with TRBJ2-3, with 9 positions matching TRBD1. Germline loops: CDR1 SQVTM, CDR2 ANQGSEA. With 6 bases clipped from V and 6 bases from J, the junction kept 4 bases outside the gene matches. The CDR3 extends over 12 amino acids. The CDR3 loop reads CSVDRGQDTQYF. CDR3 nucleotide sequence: TGCAGCGTGGACAGGGGACAGGATACGCAGTATTTT.

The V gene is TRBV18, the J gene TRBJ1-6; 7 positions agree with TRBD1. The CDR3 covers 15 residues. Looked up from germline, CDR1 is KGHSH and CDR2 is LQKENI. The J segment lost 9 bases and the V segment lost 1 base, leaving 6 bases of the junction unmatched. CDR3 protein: CASSPLDRAGSPLHF. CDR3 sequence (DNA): TGTGCCAGCTCACCACTCGACAGGGCGGGTTCACCCCTCCACTTT. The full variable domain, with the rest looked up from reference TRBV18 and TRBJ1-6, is NAGVMQNPRHLVRRRGQEARLRCSPMKGHSHVYWYRQLPEEGLKFMVYLQKENIIDESGMPKERFSAEFPKEGPSILRIQQVVRGDSAAYFCASSPLDRAGSPLHFGNGTRLTVT.

The CDR3 DNA reads as TGTGCCAGCGCCTATAAGTACGAGCAGTACTTC. Encoded protein: CASAYKYEQYF. The chain employs TRBV11-2 and TRBJ2-7; D not resolved. V gave up 8 bases and J gave up 4 bases, with 9 bases separating them. This CDR3 is built from 11 residues. Per the germline V gene, CDR1 is SGHAT and CDR2 is FQNNGV.

The CDR3 spells CASSLGTGFTGELFF. The CDR3 DNA sequence: TGCGCCAGCAGCTTGGGTACAGGGTTCACCGGGGAGCTGTTTTTT. This rearrangement joins TRBV5-1 to TRBJ2-2, with D perhaps TRBD1 (6 bases). The CDR3 sequence is 15 residues long. Germline-derived CDR1 and CDR2 are SGHRS and YFSETQ. With 0 bases removed from V and 4 bases from J, the gap between germline ends came to 10 bases.

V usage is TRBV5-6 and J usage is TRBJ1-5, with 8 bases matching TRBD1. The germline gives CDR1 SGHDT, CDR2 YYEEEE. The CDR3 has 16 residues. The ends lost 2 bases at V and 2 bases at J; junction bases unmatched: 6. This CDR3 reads CASSFSGGAGNQPQHF. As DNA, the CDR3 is TGTGCCAGCAGCTTTTCAGGGGGCGCGGGCAATCAGCCCCAGCATTTT.

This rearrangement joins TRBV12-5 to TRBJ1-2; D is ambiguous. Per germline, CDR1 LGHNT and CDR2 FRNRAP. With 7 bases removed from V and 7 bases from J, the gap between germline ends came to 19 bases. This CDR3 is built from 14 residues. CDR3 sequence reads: CASANAVGGGGYTF. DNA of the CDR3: TGTGCTAGTGCCAACGCCGTGGGTGGCGGTGGCTACACCTTC.

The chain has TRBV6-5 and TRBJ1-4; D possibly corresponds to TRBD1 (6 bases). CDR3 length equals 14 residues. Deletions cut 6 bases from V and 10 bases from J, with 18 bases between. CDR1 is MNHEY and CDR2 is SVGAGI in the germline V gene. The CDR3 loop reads CASRRGGPEVKLFF. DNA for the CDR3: TGTGCCAGCAGACGCGGGGGGCCTGAAGTAAAACTGTTTTTT.

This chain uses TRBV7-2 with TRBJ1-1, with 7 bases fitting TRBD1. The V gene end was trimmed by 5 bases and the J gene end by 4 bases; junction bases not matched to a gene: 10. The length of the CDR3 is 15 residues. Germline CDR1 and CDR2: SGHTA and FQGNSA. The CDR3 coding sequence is TGTGCCAGCAGCCAAGACAGGGCTTCCCGCACTGAAGCTTTCTTT. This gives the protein CASSQDRASRTEAFF.

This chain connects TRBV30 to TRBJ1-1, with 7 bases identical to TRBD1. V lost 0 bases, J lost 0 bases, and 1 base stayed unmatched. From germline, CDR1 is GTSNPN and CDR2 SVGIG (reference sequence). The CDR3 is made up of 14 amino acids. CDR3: CAWSVDRVNTEAFF. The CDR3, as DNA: TGTGCCTGGAGTGTAGACAGGGTGAACACTGAAGCTTTCTTT. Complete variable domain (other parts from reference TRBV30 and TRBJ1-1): SQTIHQWPATLVQPVGSPLSLECTVEGTSNPNLYWYRQAAGRGLQLLFYSVGIGQISSEVPQNLSASRPQDRQFILSSKKLLLSDSGFYLCAWSVDRVNTEAFFGQGTRLTVV.

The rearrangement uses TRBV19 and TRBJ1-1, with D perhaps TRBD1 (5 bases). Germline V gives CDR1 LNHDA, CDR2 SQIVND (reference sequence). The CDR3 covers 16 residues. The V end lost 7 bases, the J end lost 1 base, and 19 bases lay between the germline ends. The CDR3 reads CASTPKAGLWNTEAFF. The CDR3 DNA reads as TGTGCCAGTACCCCCAAGGCGGGGCTGTGGAACACTGAAGCTTTCTTT.

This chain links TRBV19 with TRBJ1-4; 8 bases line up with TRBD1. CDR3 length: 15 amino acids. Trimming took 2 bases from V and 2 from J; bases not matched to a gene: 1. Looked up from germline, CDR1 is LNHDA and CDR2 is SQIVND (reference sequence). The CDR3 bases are TGTGCCAGTAGTATACAGGGGGCGACTAATGAAAAACTGTTTTTT. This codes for CASSIQGATNEKLFF.

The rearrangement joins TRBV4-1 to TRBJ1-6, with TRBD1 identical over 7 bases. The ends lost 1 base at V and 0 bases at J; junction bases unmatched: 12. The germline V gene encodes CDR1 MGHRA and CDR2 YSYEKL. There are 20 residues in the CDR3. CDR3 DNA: TGCGCCAGCAGCCAAGTCCTCAGTGGGACAGCCAGCTCCTATAATTCACCCCTCCACTTT. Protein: CASSQVLSGTASSYNSPLHF.

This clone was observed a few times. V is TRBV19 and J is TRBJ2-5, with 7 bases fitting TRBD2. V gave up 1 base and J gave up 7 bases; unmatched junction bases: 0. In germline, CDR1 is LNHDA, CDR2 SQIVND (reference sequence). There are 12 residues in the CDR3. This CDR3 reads CASSIAGGTQYF. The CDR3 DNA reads TGTGCCAGTAGTATAGCGGGGGGGACCCAGTACTTC.

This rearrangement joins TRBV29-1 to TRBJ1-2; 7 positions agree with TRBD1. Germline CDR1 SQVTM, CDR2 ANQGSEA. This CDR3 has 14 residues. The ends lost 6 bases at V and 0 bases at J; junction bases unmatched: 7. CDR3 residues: CSVDRAPANYGYTF. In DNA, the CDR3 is TGCAGCGTAGACAGGGCTCCAGCTAACTATGGCTACACCTTC. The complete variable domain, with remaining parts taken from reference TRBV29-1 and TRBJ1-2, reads SAVISQKPSRDICQRGTSLTIQCQVDSQVTMMFWYRQQPGQSLTLIATANQGSEATYESGFVIDKFPISRPNLTFSTLTVSNMSPEDSSIYLCSVDRAPANYGYTFGSGTRLTVV.

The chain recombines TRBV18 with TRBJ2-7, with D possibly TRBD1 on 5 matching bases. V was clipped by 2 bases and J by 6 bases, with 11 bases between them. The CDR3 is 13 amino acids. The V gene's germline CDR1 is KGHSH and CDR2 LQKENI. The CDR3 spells CASSPIRAAEQYF. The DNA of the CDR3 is TGTGCCAGCTCACCAATCAGGGCAGCCGAGCAGTACTTC.

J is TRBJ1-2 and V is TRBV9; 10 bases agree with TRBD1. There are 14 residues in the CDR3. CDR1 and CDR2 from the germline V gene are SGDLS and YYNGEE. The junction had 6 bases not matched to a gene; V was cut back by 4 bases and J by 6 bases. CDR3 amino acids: CASSPPGQGDGYTF. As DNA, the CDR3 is TGTGCCAGCAGCCCTCCCGGACAGGGGGATGGCTACACCTTC.

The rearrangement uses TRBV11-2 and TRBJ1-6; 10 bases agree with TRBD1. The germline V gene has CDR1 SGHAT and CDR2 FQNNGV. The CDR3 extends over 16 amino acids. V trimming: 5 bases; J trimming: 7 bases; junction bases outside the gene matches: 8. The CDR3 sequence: CASSPWDRGWNSPLHF. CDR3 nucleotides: TGTGCCAGCAGCCCTTGGGACAGGGGTTGGAATTCACCCCTCCACTTT.

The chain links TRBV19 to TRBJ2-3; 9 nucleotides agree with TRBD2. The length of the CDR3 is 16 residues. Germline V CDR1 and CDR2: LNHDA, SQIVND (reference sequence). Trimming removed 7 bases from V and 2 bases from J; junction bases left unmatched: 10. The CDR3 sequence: CASKDGTSLTTDTQYF. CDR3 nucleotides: TGTGCCAGTAAGGACGGGACTAGCTTAACCACAGATACGCAGTATTTT.

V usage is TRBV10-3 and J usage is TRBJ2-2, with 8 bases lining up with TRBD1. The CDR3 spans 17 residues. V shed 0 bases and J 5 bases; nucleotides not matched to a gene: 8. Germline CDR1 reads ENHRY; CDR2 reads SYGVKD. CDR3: CAISESRQGAITGELFF. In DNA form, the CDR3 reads TGTGCCATCAGTGAGTCGAGGCAGGGGGCTATTACCGGGGAGCTGTTTTTT.

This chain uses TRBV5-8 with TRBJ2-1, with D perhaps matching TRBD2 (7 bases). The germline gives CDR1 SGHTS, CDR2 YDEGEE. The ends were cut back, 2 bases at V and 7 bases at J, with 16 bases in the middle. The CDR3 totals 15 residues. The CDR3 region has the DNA TGTGCCAGCAGCTTTGGGGGGGGGCCTTCGAATGAGCAGTTCTTC. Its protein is CASSFGGGPSNEQFF.

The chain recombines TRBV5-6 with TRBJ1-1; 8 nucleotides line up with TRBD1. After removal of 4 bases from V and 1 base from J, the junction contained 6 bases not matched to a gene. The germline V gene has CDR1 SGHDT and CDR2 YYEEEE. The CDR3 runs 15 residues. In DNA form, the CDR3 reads TGTGCCAGCAGCCAGGGGGCAGGAACGAACACTGAAGCTTTCTTT. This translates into CASSQGAGTNTEAFF.

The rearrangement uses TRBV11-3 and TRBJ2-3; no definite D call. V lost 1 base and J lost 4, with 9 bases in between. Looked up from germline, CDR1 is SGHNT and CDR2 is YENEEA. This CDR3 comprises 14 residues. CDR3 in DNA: TGTGCCAGCAGCTTAGGAGAGGTGGCAGATACGCAGTATTTT. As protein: CASSLGEVADTQYF.